One TCR beta chain is described in this entry. This clone was counted between two and nine times. Its target antigen remains unknown. The record has no base qualities; no much larger clone is one base away. This entry is derived from a study of blood T cell repertoires in COVID-19 (dated by TCRdb to between 2020 and 2021). In terms of the full investigation: The collaborator samples originated in the United States, Italy and Spain and spanned the acute and convalescent phases of COVID-19. Sample metadata almost always included a de-identified subject ID, COVID-19 status, age in years and sex. The prospective study material was composed of cDNA or gDNA derived from T cells, B-cell-depleted T cells, or PBMCs. The samples were drawn from the first 160 participants of the ongoing ImmuneRACE study and from 950 to 1,500 subjects provided by 6 global collaborators. Where available, HLA class I and class II types were taken from metadata supplied by the sample provider and were not determined by assay-based typing. A freely available public database, intended as a resource for researchers studying the immune response to SARS-CoV-2, is where the repertoires were released. Subjects who had been exposed to COVID-19, were actively infected with it, or had recovered from it provided the deeply sampled blood TCRbeta repertoires that made up the dataset. Findings and caveats that apply to the study as a whole: The amount of clinical and demographic metadata varied by source and participant and was provided uncurated.

TCRbeta CDR3 regions were amplified from genomic DNA using the immunoSEQ Assay, a bias-controlled multiplex PCR. From the authors' description of their analysis: The number of nucleated cells in each sample was estimated by amplification of reference gene primers within the assay. Sequence reads were collapsed and filtered to measure the absolute abundance of every unique TCRbeta CDR3 rearrangement. Productive Simpson clonality was computed per sample as the square root of Simpson's diversity index over productive rearrangements. Not all clones reach the TCRdb copy of this immuneACCESS table, which keeps in-frame sequences only. Checked studies attribute under half of the gap to unresolved V genes and leave the rest unexplained. Clone size and V and J calls were adopted from that table, with D and trimming inferred from the DNA. This sample is represented by roughly 380,000 clones; approximately 87% of them were singletons. The top ten constitute 1.3% of the sample.

Enrolling through a virtual design, the prospective study's participants ranged in age from roughly 18 to 90 years and lived across 24 United States geographic areas. Cohort assignment in the prospective study relied on participant-reported clinical history from a screening survey and a study questionnaire. For ImmuneRACE Cohort 3, a participant was defined as recovered based on two consecutive negative NP/OP PCR tests, clearance by a healthcare professional, or resolution of symptoms. In the prospective study, whole blood, serum and a nasopharyngeal or oropharyngeal swab were collected from each participant by mobile phlebotomists. Participants in the prospective study had the option to provide additional blood draws and questionnaires over a roughly 2-month period. Prospective study blood samples were shipped either frozen or at room temperature before DNA extraction. The sample consisted of PBMCs or T cells enriched from blood (not recorded which). The sequence derives from a young man who had recovered from COVID-19.

DNA sequence: TGTGCCAGCAGTTACGGGCAGCCGGTACTGGGCTACACCTTC. It specifies CASSYGQPVLGYTF. The chain links TRBV6-2 or TRBV6-3 with TRBJ1-2; no D gene is confidently identified. According to the germline V gene, CDR1 reads MNHEY and CDR2 reads SVGEGT. V sheds 2 bases and J sheds 8 bases, leaving 15 bases between their ends. The CDR3, cysteine through phenylalanine, is 14 amino acids long. The sequence is cut down to CDR3 DNA, 42 bases in frame from base 1.